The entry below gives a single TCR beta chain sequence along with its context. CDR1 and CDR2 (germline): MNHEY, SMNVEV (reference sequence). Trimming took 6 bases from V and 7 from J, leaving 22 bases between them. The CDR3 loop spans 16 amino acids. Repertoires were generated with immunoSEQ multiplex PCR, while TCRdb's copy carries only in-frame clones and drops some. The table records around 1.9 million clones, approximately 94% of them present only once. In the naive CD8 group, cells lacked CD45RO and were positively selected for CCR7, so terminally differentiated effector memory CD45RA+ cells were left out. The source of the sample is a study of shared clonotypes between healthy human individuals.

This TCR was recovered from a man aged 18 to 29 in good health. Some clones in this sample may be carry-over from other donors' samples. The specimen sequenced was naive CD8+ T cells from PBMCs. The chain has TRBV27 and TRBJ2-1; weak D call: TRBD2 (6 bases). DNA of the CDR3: TGTGCCAGCAGGCTTACACCGGAGGGCCTCGGAAATGAGCAGTTCTTC. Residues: CASRLTPEGLGNEQFF.